The clone carrying this TCR beta chain was seen at least ten times. Its antigen remains unknown. The sample is drawn from a study of blood T cells in healthy people across ages. The authors ran a second PCR of about 6 to 12 cycles using a sample-barcoded 5' primer and a J-beta primer mix. TCRdb used MiXCR to reprocess the 5' RACE reads, holding one entry per CDR3 protein. The sample gives roughly 1,500,000 distinct CDR3 sequences, about 35% of which show up once; about 11% is in the top ten. General study points: The study lacked donor CMV status, which possibly confounded expanded clonotype changes. Roughly linearly, TCR beta diversity per million T cells fell as age increased.

Trimming pared 4 bases from V and 5 bases from J, leaving 14 bases between. The CDR3 contains 14 residues. CDR1 SGHVS and CDR2 FNYEAQ come from the germline V gene. Caucasian, healthy and from Russia, the donors were aged between 6 and 90. The rearrangement uses TRBV7-6 and TRBJ2-5, with a tentative D call TRBD1 (5 bases). The sample consisted of blood. The TCR was taken from a woman in her twenties or thirties in good health. CDR3 DNA sequence: TGTGCCAGCAGCTGGCAGGTCAAGGGGGAGACCCAGTACTTC. Protein product: CASSWQVKGETQYF. The variable domain in full, completed from reference TRBV7-6 and TRBJ2-5, reads GAGVSQSPRYKVTKRGQDVALRCDPISGHVSLYWYRQALGQGPEFLTYFNYEAQQDKSGLPNDRFSAERPEGSISTLTIQRTEQRDSAMYRCASSWQVKGETQYFGPGTRLLVL.